The next 5 T cell receptor beta chains were all read from a single sample in a study of early T cells in non-severe SARS-CoV-2 infection. TCRdb re-derived calls from the 5' RACE reads in MiXCR, one entry per CDR3 protein. This table holds more than 20,000 distinct CDR3 sequences, approximately 4.5% found once. Sequencing used whole blood. The source of these receptors is an adult who was a healthcare worker with PCR-confirmed SARS-CoV-2 infection or an uninfected control (not recorded which).

This clonotype has at least ten counts. The CDR3 reads CAISENNEQFF. CDR3 DNA: TGTGCCATCAGTGAAAACAATGAGCAGTTCTTC. The chain is built from TRBV10-3 and TRBJ2-1; D not resolved. V lost 3 bases and J 5 bases, leaving 2 bases between the germline ends. The germline V gene has CDR1 ENHRY and CDR2 SYGVKD. This CDR3 region has 11 residues.

This clonotype showed up many times. The V gene is TRBV6-4, the J gene TRBJ2-3; TRBD2 aligns across 10 bases. CDR1 is MRHNA, CDR2 SNTAGT, per germline. The CDR3 is 17 residues long. Trimming took 6 bases from V and 0 from J; bases not matched to a gene: 9. CDR3 loop: CASSEEAGGASTDTQYF. DNA for the CDR3: TGTGCCAGCAGCGAAGAAGCGGGAGGGGCTAGCACAGATACGCAGTATTTT.

There are many counts of this clonotype. The chain uses TRBV27 and TRBJ2-7, with D tentatively TRBD1 or TRBD2 (5 bases each). The CDR3 contains 16 residues. V lost 4 bases, J lost 3 bases, and 19 bases lay in between. Germline lookup yields CDR1 MNHEY and CDR2 SMNVEV (reference sequence). The CDR3 loop is CASSSLSGGYVYEQYF. CDR3 coding DNA: TGTGCCAGCAGTTCCCTTTCTGGGGGATATGTCTACGAGCAGTACTTC.

This clonotype was picked up many times. The V call is TRBV21-1, the J call TRBJ2-4; the DNA was not used to check the table's D call, TRBD1. TRBV21-1 is termed a pseudogene. The CDR3 has 14 amino acids. Written as DNA, the CDR3 is TGTGCCAGCAGCAAAAACAGGGGCCAAAACATTCAGTACTTC. Translating gives CASSKNRGQNIQYF.

The V call is TRBV28, the J call TRBJ2-1, with TRBD1 as a possible D gene (6 bases). Germline V gives CDR1 MDHEN, CDR2 SYDVKM. The CDR3 covers 16 residues. The V end lost 5 bases, the J end lost 2 bases, and 16 bases lay between the germline ends. The DNA of the CDR3 is TGTGCCAGCAGTGGTGGTACAGGGAAAACCTACAATGAGCAGTTCTTC. It codes for CASSGGTGKTYNEQFF. The complete variable domain, with remaining parts taken from reference TRBV28 and TRBJ2-1, reads DVKVTQSSRYLVKRTGEKVFLECVQDMDHENMFWYRQDPGLGLRLIYFSYDVKMKEKGDIPEGYSVSREKKERFSLILESASTNQTSMYLCASSGGTGKTYNEQFFGPGTRLTVL.